This section outlines one TCR beta chain sequence together with its context. Its recognized antigen is unknown. No base quality values were provided; no much bigger clone lies one nucleotide off. Donors were healthy HIV-negative adults with no recently reported acute infections or vaccinations. Every donor was a Caucasian adult residing in Nashville, Tennessee, USA. Magnetic negative selection was used to enrich CD4+ T cells, after which naive cells were positively selected on CD45RA and the negative fraction became the memory subset. Blood was obtained by leukapheresis, after which PBMCs were separated by Ficoll-Histopaque density gradient centrifugation and cryopreserved in liquid nitrogen vapor phase. Analytical flow cytometry was used to check the purity and quantity of every magnetically sorted T cell population. From each sorted fraction, genomic DNA was isolated and quantified by UV absorbance on a Nanodrop 2000c.

Using the deep immunoSEQ assay, multiplex PCR amplified TCR CDR3 regions from genomic DNA. Extracted genomic DNA from each cell subset was distributed evenly across all wells of several immunoSEQ 96-well plates, and each plate was treated as a replicate. For sorted subsets, 200 to 250 ng of genomic DNA, equivalent to around 30,000 T cell genomes, went into each replicate PCR. Purified libraries were quantified with a Qubit 3.0 fluorometer, sized on a Bioanalyzer 2100, and re-quantified with the KAPA Library Quantification kit. Every immunoSEQ 96-well plate was sequenced on a separate single-read 150-cycle Illumina NextSeq 550 flow cell. Turning to the authors' computational methods: Because the immunoSEQ output held only junctional sequences and lacked quality scores, the filtering could not match the filtering applied to full-length reads. Sequences were annotated with PyIR, a Python wrapper for IgBLAST v1.9, using IMGT germline references to assign V/J genes and CDR3. Reads were filtered out if the reads had weak V/J assignments (E-value above 1e-6), no CDR3, stop codons, out-of-frame junctions, or ambiguous translated residues. A V3J clonotype was defined by an identical inferred V gene, J gene, and CDR3 amino acid sequence. To compute the percentage overlap between repertoires, the number of shared unique clonotypes was divided by the size of the smaller repertoire. RTK rarefaction, the Chao1 estimator, and Recon v2.1 estimates of unobserved clonotypes were used to assess repertoire richness. OLGA was used to compute generation probabilities for all TCRbeta clonotypes that the gDNA method yielded from a handful of donors. TCRdb carries this immuneACCESS record with in-frame sequences only. Its versions omit some clonotypes, under half of them owing to an unresolved V gene in the studies checked, with the rest unexplained. V and J calls and clone size come straight from that table; D and trimming were deduced from the DNA. The sample profile shows about 710,000 clones; 72% of them were found once. The ten largest clones take up around 1.8% of the sample.

These data are taken from a study of shared clonotypes between healthy human individuals (dated by TCRdb to the early 2020s). About the investigation overall: A couple of women and a few men aged 18 to 49 years were included in the cohort. Different laboratories and diverse techniques were used to prepare libraries and sequence TCR repertoires, to increase sequencing depth and limit assay-specific biases. For each donor, three plates each were used for CD4 naive and CD4 memory, two plates were used for CD8 naive, and one plate was used for CD8 memory. Per donor, leukapheresis produced somewhere between about 0.94 and 9 billion PBMCs. To estimate repertoire size and how much clonotype sharing occurs between individuals, the study deeply sequenced the blood TCR repertoires of about five healthy adults. Broader findings and caveats from the paper: The small number of donors limited the genetic and exposure-history diversity represented. Approximately 5% of naive CD4, 3.5% of naive CD8, 2.3% of memory CD4, and 0.4% of memory CD8 clonotypes were shared across a few donors. Pairwise subsampling led to the expectation that sequencing depth would affect the degree of clonotype sharing among donors. Compared with non-shared clonotypes, clonotypes shared by all four sorted-subset donors had higher generation probabilities. Even with the large sequencing depth, rarefaction of the sorted-subset datasets indicated that sequencing was incomplete. Only blood was sampled, and tissue TCR repertoires likely differ from those in blood. Larger estimated clonotype richness was generally found for naive subsets than for memory subsets.

This receptor was identified in a woman between 25 and 40 years old in good health. Sequences were obtained from memory CD4+ T cells sorted from blood. The meaning of the sample's cell subset or site label: CD45RA-negative fraction.

The encoded CDR3 is CASSQDRGGSGANVLTF. The bases are TGCGCCAGCAGCCAAGACAGGGGAGGTTCTGGGGCCAACGTCCTGACTTTC. This sequence uses TRBV4-1 and TRBJ2-6; the D match is possibly TRBD1 or TRBD2, with 6 bases aligned in each. Sequences MGHRA (CDR1) and YSYEKL (CDR2) are obtained from the germline V gene. V was cut back by 0 bases and J by 1 base, leaving a gap of 10 bases between them. Counted from cysteine to phenylalanine, this CDR3 has 17 amino acids. Of the read, only the CDR3 DNA is kept; its 51 bases are in frame from base 1.